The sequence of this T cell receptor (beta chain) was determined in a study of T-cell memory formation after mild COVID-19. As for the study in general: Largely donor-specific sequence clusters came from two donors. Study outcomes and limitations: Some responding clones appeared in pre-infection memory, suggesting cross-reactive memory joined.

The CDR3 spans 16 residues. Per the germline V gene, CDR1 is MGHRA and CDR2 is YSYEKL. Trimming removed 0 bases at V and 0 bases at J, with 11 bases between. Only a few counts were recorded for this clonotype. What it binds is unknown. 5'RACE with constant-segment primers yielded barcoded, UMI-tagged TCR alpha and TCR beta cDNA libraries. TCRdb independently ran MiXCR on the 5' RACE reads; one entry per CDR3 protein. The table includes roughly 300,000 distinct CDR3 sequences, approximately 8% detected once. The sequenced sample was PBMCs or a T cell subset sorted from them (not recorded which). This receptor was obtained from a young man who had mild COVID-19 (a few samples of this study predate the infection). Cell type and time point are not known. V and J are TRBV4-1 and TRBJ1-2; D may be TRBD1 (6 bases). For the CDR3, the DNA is TGCGCCAGCAGCCAAGAGTGGGACACCGCTAACTATGGCTACACCTTC. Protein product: CASSQEWDTANYGYTF.